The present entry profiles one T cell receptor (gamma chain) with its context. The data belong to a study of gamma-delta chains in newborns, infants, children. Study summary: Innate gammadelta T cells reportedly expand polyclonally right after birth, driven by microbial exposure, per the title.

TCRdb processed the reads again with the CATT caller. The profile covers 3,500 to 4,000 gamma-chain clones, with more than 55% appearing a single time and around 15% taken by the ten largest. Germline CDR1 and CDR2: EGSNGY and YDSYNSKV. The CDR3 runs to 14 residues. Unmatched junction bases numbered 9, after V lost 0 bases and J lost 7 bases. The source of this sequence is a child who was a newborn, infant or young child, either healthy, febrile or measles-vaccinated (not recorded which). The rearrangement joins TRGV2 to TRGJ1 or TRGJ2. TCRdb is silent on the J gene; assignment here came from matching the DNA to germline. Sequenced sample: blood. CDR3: CATWDGLAGYKKLF. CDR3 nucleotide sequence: TGTGCCACCTGGGACGGGCTAGCGGGGTATAAGAAACTCTTT.